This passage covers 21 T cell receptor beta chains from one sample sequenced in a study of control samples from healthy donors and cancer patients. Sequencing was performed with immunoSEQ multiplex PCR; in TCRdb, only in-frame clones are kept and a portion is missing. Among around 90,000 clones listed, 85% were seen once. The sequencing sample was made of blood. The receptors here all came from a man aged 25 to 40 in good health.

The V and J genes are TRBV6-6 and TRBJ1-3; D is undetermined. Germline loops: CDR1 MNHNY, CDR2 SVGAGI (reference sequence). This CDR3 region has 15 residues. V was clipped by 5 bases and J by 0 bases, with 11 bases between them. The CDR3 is CASSRDRISGNTIYF. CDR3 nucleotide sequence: TGTGCCAGCAGTCGTGACCGCATCTCTGGAAACACCATATATTTT.

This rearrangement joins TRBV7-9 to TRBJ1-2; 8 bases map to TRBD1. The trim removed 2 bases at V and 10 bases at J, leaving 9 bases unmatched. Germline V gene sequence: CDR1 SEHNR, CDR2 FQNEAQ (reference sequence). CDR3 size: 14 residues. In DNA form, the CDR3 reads TGTGCCAGCAGCTTATCCGCAGGGGGCGATCTCTACACCTTC. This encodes CASSLSAGGDLYTF.

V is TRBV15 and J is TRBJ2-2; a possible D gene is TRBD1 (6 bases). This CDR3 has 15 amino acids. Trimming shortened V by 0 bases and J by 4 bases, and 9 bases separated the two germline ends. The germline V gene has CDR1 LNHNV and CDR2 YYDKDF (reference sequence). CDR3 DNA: TGTGCCACCAGCAGAGATAGAGGGGGCACCGGGGAGCTGTTTTTT. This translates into CATSRDRGGTGELFF.

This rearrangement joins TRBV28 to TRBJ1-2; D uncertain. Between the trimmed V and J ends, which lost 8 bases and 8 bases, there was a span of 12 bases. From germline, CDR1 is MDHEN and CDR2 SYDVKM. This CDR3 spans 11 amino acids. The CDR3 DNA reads TGTGCCAGCGGACCCACCGAGGGCTACACCTTC. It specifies CASGPTEGYTF.

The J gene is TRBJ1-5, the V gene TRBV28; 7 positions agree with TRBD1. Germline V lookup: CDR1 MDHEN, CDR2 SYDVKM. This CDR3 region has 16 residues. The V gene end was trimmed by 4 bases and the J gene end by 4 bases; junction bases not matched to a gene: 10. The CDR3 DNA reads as TGTGCCAGCAGTTCGGACAGGCGAGACTGGAATCAGCCCCAGCATTTT. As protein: CASSSDRRDWNQPQHF.

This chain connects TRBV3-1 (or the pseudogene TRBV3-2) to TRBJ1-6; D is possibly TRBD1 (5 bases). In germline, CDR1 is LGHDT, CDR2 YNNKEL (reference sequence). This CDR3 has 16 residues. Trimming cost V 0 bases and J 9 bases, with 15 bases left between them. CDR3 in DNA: TGTGCCAGCAGCCAAGATTGGGGACGGTCGGGTTCACCCCTCCACTTT. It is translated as CASSQDWGRSGSPLHF.

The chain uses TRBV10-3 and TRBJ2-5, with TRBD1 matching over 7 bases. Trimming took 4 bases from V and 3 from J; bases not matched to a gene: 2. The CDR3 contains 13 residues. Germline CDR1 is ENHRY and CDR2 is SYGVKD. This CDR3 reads CAISVGQEETQYF. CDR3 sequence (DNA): TGTGCCATCAGTGTCGGACAGGAAGAGACCCAGTACTTC.

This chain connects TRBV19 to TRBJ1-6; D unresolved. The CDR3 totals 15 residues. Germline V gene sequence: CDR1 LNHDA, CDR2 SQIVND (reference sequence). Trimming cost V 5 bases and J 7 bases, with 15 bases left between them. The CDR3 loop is CASSRDRDPNSPLHF. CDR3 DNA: TGTGCCAGTAGTCGTGACCGCGATCCCAATTCACCCCTCCACTTT.

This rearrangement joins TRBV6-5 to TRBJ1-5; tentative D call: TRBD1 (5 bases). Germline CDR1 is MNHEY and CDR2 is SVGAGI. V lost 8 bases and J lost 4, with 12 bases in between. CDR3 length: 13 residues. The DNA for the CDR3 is TGTGCCAGCGCGACAGCTACTAATCAGCCCCAGCATTTT. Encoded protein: CASATATNQPQHF.

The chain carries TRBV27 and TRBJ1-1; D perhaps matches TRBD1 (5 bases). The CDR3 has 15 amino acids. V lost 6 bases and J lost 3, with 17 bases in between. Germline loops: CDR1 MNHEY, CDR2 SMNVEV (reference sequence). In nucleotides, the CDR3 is TGTGCCAGCAGCTCATCAGGGTGGCGGGACACTGAAGCTTTCTTT. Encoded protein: CASSSSGWRDTEAFF.

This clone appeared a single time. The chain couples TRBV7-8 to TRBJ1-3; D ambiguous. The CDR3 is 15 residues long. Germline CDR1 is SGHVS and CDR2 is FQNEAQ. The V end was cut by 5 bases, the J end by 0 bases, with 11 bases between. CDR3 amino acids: CASSPTGLSGNTIYF. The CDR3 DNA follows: TGTGCCAGCAGCCCAACTGGCCTCTCTGGAAACACCATATATTTT. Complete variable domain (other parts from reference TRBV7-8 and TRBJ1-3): GAGVSQSPRYKVAKRGQDVALRCDPISGHVSLFWYQQALGQGPEFLTYFQNEAQLDKSGLPSDRFFAERPEGSVSTLKIQRTQQEDSAVYLCASSPTGLSGNTIYFGEGSWLTVV.

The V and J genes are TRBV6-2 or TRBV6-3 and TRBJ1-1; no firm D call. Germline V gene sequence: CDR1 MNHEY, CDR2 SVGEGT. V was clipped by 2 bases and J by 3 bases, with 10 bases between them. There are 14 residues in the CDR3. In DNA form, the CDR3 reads TGTGCCAGCAGTTACAGGTCAGGAGACACTGAAGCTTTCTTT. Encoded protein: CASSYRSGDTEAFF.

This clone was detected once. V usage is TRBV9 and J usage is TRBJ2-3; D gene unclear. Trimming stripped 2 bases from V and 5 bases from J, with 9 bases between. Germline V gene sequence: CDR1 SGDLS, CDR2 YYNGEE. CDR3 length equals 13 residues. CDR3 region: CASSVGPGDTQYF. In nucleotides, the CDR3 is TGTGCCAGCAGCGTCGGCCCGGGAGATACGCAGTATTTT.

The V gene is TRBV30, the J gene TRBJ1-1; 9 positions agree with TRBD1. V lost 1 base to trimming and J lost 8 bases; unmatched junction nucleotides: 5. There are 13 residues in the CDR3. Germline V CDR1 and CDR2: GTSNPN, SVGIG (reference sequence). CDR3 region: CAWSGWTGAEAFF. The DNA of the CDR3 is TGTGCCTGGAGTGGTTGGACAGGGGCGGAAGCTTTCTTT.

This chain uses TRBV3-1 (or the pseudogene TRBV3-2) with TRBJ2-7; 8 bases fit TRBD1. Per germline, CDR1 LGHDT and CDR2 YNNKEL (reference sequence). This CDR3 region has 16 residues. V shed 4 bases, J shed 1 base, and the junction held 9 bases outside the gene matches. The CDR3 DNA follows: TGTGCCAGCAGCCCGCCCGTCAGGGGGCAATCCTACGAGCAGTACTTC. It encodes CASSPPVRGQSYEQYF.

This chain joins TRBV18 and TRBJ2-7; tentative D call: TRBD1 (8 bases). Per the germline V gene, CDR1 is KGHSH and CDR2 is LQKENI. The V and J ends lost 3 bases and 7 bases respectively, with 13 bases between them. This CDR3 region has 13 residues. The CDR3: CASSPEQGGEQYF. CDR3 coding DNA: TGTGCCAGCTCACCCGAACAGGGGGGGGAGCAGTACTTC. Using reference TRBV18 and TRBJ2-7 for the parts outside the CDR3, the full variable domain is NAGVMQNPRHLVRRRGQEARLRCSPMKGHSHVYWYRQLPEEGLKFMVYLQKENIIDESGMPKERFSAEFPKEGPSILRIQQVVRGDSAAYFCASSPEQGGEQYFGPGTRLTVT.

For the CDR3, the DNA is TGTGCCAGCAGCTTGGGACAATTTAATTCACCCCTCCACTTT. Its protein product is CASSLGQFNSPLHF. This rearrangement joins TRBV5-8 to TRBJ1-6; no reliable D call. V was pared by 0 bases and J by 6 bases, with 7 bases between. The CDR3 covers 14 residues. The germline V gene encodes CDR1 SGHTS and CDR2 YDEGEE.

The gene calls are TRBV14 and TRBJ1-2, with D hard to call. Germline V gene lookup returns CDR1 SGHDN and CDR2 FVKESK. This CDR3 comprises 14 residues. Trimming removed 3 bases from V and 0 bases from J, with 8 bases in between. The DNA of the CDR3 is TGTGCCAGCAGCCAGGGAGGAGCTAACTATGGCTACACCTTC. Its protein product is CASSQGGANYGYTF. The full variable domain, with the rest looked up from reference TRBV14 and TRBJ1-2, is EAGVTQFPSHSVIEKGQTVTLRCDPISGHDNLYWYRRVMGKEIKFLLHFVKESKQDESGMPNNRFLAERTGGTYSTLKVQPAELEDSGVYFCASSQGGANYGYTFGSGTRLTVV.

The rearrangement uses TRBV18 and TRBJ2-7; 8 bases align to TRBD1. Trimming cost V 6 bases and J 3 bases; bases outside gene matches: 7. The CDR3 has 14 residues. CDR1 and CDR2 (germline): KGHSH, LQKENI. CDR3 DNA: TGTGCCAGCTCCGGGACAGGTGGTGTCTACGAGCAGTACTTC. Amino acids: CASSGTGGVYEQYF.

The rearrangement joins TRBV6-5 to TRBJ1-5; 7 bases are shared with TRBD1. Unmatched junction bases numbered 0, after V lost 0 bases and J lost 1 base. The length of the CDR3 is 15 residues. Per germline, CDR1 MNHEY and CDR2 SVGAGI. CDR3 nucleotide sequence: TGTGCCAGCAGTTACTCGACAGGGAGCAATCAGCCCCAGCATTTT. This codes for CASSYSTGSNQPQHF.

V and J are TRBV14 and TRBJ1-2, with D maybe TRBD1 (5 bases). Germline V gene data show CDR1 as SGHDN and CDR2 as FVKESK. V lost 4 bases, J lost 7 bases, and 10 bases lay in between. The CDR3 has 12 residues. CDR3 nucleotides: TGTGCCAGCAGCCCCCTGGGACCTGGCTACACCTTC. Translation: CASSPLGPGYTF. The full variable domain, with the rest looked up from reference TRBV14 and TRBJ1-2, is EAGVTQFPSHSVIEKGQTVTLRCDPISGHDNLYWYRRVMGKEIKFLLHFVKESKQDESGMPNNRFLAERTGGTYSTLKVQPAELEDSGVYFCASSPLGPGYTFGSGTRLTVV.